This is a list of T cell receptor beta chains from one sample in a study of blood T cell repertoires in COVID-19. Using immunoSEQ multiplex PCR, the repertoire was profiled, and TCRdb retains in-frame clones only, with some absent. The top ten clones hold around 25% of a sample with around 25,000 clones, 87% of them seen once. Sequenced input: peripheral blood. Every receptor here comes from a human donor with active COVID-19. The donor label of this sample is uncertain. Each CDR3 is given with its conserved first and last residue. A D gene is named only where the DNA matches it firmly. Some rows mark clone size as missing; the rest say once, few, many or name a class of expanded clone.

length	V	size	J	D	DNA	CDR3
16	TRBV4-3	-	TRBJ2-1	-	TGCGCCAGCAGCCAAGGTGGACAGCTTTCAGGCAATGAGCAGTTCTTC	CASSQGGQLSGNEQFF
14	TRBV10-3	few	TRBJ1-1	-	TGTGCCACCGAGACGAATCAGGGAGGCACTGAAGCTTTCTTT	CATETNQGGTEAFF
13	TRBV18	-	TRBJ2-1	-	TGTGCCAGCTCACCAAACGGGGGATTTGAGCAGTTCTTC	CASSPNGGFEQFF
17	TRBV2	-	TRBJ2-1	TRBD2	TGTGCCAGCAGTGAAGCCGGCGGGGGGGCCTCCTACAATGAGCAGTTCTTC	CASSEAGGGASYNEQFF
15	TRBV5-1	-	TRBJ2-3	TRBD2	TGCGCCAGCAGAACTAGCGGGATTGGGACAGATACGCAGTATTTT	CASRTSGIGTDTQYF
15	TRBV7-9	-	TRBJ1-1	-	TGTGCCAGCAGTGCCTCGGTTCAAGCGGGATTTCGAGCTTTCTTT	CASSASVQAGFRAFF
14	TRBV4-1	-	TRBJ1-2	TRBD1	TGCGCCAGCAGCCAAGATGGCACAGGGGGTGGCTACACCTTC	CASSQDGTGGGYTF
15	TRBV19	-	TRBJ2-2	TRBD1	TGTGCCAGTAGAAAGGGACAGGGGCGAACCGGGGAGCTGTTTTTT	CASRKGQGRTGELFF
12	TRBV21-1	once	TRBJ2-7	-	TGTGCCAGCAGCAAAGGCAGTTCCGAGCAGTACTTC	CASSKGSSEQYF
15	TRBV7-2	-	TRBJ1-2	TRBD1	TGTGCCAGTAGAGCCGGGACAGGGGAGTTCTATGGCTACACCTTC	CASRAGTGEFYGYTF
14	TRBV19	-	TRBJ2-1	-	TGTGCCAGTAGGGGCATTGGGAGTGGAAATGAGCAGTTCTTC	CASRGIGSGNEQFF
17	TRBV4-1	-	TRBJ2-2	-	TGCGCCAGCAGCCAAGCCCGGGACTGGGGGGGCTCCGGGGAGCTGTTTTTT	CASSQARDWGGSGELFF
14	TRBV5-4	-	TRBJ2-7	TRBD1	TGTGCCAGCAGCTTGGACAGGGGGCCCTACGAGCAGTACTTC	CASSLDRGPYEQYF
16	TRBV7-7	-	TRBJ2-5	TRBD1	TGTGCTAGCAGCTTAGGACGGCGAAGGGGGCCGGAGACCCAGTACTTC	CASSLGRRRGPETQYF
12	TRBV12-3/TRBV12-4	-	TRBJ1-5	-	TGTGCCAGCAGTTTAGTAGCGGGGCCCCAGCATTTT	CASSLVAGPQHF
13	TRBV7-3	few	TRBJ2-1	-	TGTGCCAGCAGCTTAGGGACAACTAATGAGCAGTTCTTC	CASSLGTTNEQFF
14	TRBV28	-	TRBJ1-2	TRBD1	TGTGCCAGCACCCCCGGGACAGCCGGCTATGGCTACACCTTC	CASTPGTAGYGYTF
14	TRBV6-5	-	TRBJ2-1	TRBD1	TGTGCCAGCAGTTACGGGACAGGGTACAATGAGCAGTTCTTC	CASSYGTGYNEQFF
14	TRBV3-1/TRBV3-2	once	TRBJ1-1	TRBD1	TGTGCCAGCAGCCATGCCACAGGGGAGGCTGAAGCTTTCTTT	CASSHATGEAEAFF
14	TRBV5-4	few	TRBJ2-7	TRBD2	TGTGCCAGCAGCCAGGGAGGGGCAGCCTACGAGCAGTACTTC	CASSQGGAAYEQYF
12	TRBV11-3	-	TRBJ2-1	-	TGTGCCAGCAGCGTAGTGGGAGCAGAGCAGTTCTTC	CASSVVGAEQFF
14	TRBV28	-	TRBJ1-2	-	TGTGCCAGCAGTCTCCTGACAGCAAACTATGGCTACACCTTC	CASSLLTANYGYTF
16	TRBV28	-	TRBJ2-1	-	TGTGCCAGCCAATCGAGGGGGGGAGGGGTGGACAATGAGCAGTTCTTC	CASQSRGGGVDNEQFF
17	TRBV27	once	TRBJ2-7	-	TGTGCCAGCAGTCTAACCCCCCCCTGGGAGGTTTTGTACGAGCAGTACTTC	CASSLTPPWEVLYEQYF
22	TRBV21-1	-	TRBJ2-1	-	TGTGCCAGCAGCAAAACCTCTCGGACTAGCGGGAGGGTGAGCAGCTCCTACAATGAGCAGTTCTTC	CASSKTSRTSGRVSSSYNEQFF
16	TRBV4-2	once	TRBJ1-5	-	TGTGCCAGCAGCCAAGATCGTACACCATCCACGCAGCCCCAGCATTTT	CASSQDRTPSTQPQHF
14	TRBV11-3	once	TRBJ2-7	TRBD1	TGTGCCAGCAGCAGCGGGACAGGGTCCTACGAGCAGTACTTC	CASSSGTGSYEQYF
14	TRBV5-1	-	TRBJ2-3	-	TGCGCCAGCAGCTTTTCTAGCGTTACAGATACGCAGTATTTT	CASSFSSVTDTQYF
15	TRBV19	-	TRBJ1-4	-	TGTGCCAGTAGTATTAGTCGCTCCGCTTCTGAAAAACTGTTTTTT	CASSISRSASEKLFF
13	TRBV18	-	TRBJ2-3	-	TGTGCCAGCTCACCGTACAGTGGAGATACGCAGTATTTT	CASSPYSGDTQYF
16	TRBV6-6	once	TRBJ2-7	TRBD2	TGTGCCAGCAGTTCCCCAGAGCGGGGGGGCTTCTACGAGCAGTACTTC	CASSSPERGGFYEQYF
17	TRBV3-1/TRBV3-2	-	TRBJ2-1	TRBD2	TGTGCCAGCAGCCAAGTTTTAGCGGGGGGGAGATATAATGAGCAGTTCTTC	CASSQVLAGGRYNEQFF
14	TRBV9	-	TRBJ1-1	-	TGTGCCAGCAGCGTAGTTGGGACATGGCAGCCAGCTTTCTTT	CASSVVGTWQPAFF
15	TRBV7-2	-	TRBJ2-7	TRBD2	TGTGCCAGCAGACTAGCGGGAGGGCCAAGGTACGAGCAGTACTTC	CASRLAGGPRYEQYF
11	TRBV29-1	once	TRBJ1-2	TRBD1	TGCAGCGCCAGGGGGACCTATGGCTACACCTTC	CSARGTYGYTF
15	TRBV3-1/TRBV3-2	large	TRBJ2-3	TRBD1	TGTGCCAGCAGCCTCCGGACAGGGGACACAGATACGCAGTATTTT	CASSLRTGDTDTQYF
16	TRBV9	-	TRBJ2-2	TRBD2	TGTGCCAGCAGCGAAGGACTAGCGCAGAACACCGGGGAGCTGTTTTTT	CASSEGLAQNTGELFF
14	TRBV9	-	TRBJ2-2	-	TGTGCCAGCAGCGCCACAGTTTACACCGGGGAGCTGTTTTTT	CASSATVYTGELFF
15	TRBV4-3	-	TRBJ1-6	-	TGCGCCAGCAGCCAAGGGCCCAGGTTCGGTTCACCCCTCCACTTT	CASSQGPRFGSPLHF
14	TRBV6-5	-	TRBJ2-7	-	TGTGCCAGCAGGCCGGGACATAAGAGCTACGAGCAGTACTTC	CASRPGHKSYEQYF